This is a list of T cell receptor beta chains from one sample in a study of Ad26.COV2.S vaccination and SARS-CoV-2 variants. Some clones are missing from TCRdb's copy, which holds only in-frame ones; the method was immunoSEQ multiplex PCR. The table shows around 300,000 clones, with almost 90% occurring only once. Sequenced here: peripheral blood, sampled in a trial of Ad26.COV2.S vaccine versus placebo. The receptors come from a person aged 18-60 years who received the Ad26.COV2.S COVID-19 vaccine or a placebo. Each CDR3 is given with its conserved first and last residue. D genes are given only for firm matches. Not every row has a clone size; where given, it reads once, few, many or a size class.

j_call v_call d_call clone_size cdr3_nt cdr3_aa
TRBJ2-5 TRBV12-3/TRBV12-4 - - TGTGCCAGCCGACTTTTGGAAGAGACCCAGTACTTC CASRLLEETQYF
TRBJ1-2 TRBV19 - - TGTGCCAGTAGCCCTGGGGGAACGGTTGGCTACACCTTC CASSPGGTVGYTF
TRBJ2-2 TRBV4-2 TRBD1 few TGTGCCAGCAGCCGACGACAGGGACAGGACACCGGGGAGCTGTTTTTT CASSRRQGQDTGELFF
TRBJ2-1 TRBV19 - - TGTGCCAGTAGTATGTTGGACAATGAGCAGTTCTTC CASSMLDNEQFF
TRBJ2-1 TRBV9 TRBD2 - TGTGCCAGCAGCGTAGAGGGACTAGCCCACAATGAGCAGTTCTTC CASSVEGLAHNEQFF
TRBJ2-3 TRBV7-2 TRBD2 - TGTGCCAGCAGCTTAGTCATTATTGCTAGCGGGAGTATCGCAGATACGCAGTATTTT CASSLVIIASGSIADTQYF
TRBJ1-1 TRBV11-2 TRBD1 - TGTGCCAGCAGCCTTGACAGGGGGCGGGAAGCTTTCTTT CASSLDRGREAFF
TRBJ2-7 TRBV19 TRBD2 - TGTGCCAGTAGTCTCCGCTCCGGGACTAGCGGGGGAAAAAGCGAGCAGTACTTC CASSLRSGTSGGKSEQYF
TRBJ1-2 TRBV13 - - TGTGCCAGCAGCTTTTTCAGGGATCCCTATGGCTACACCTTC CASSFFRDPYGYTF
TRBJ1-2 TRBV28 TRBD1 - TGTGCCAGCAGTCTATTGATAGGGGGCGGCTATGGCTACACCTTC CASSLLIGGGYGYTF
TRBJ2-2 TRBV27 TRBD2 - TGTGCCAGCAGTTCATACGGGACTAGCGGGGTGAACACCGGGGAGCTGTTTTTT CASSSYGTSGVNTGELFF
TRBJ1-1 TRBV4-3 - - TGCGCCAGCAGCTCTGATTACCGAGGGGAAAGCACTGAAGCTTTCTTT CASSSDYRGESTEAFF
TRBJ1-1 TRBV6-5 - - TGTGCCAGCAGGGGACTGACCATGAACACTGAAGCTTTCTTT CASRGLTMNTEAFF
TRBJ1-4 TRBV2 - - TGTGCCAGCAGCCTAGGGGTGGCCCAATCGATATCCACTAATGAAAAACTGTTTTTT CASSLGVAQSISTNEKLFF
TRBJ2-1 TRBV18 TRBD2 - TGTGCCAGCTCACCTGAGTTAGCGGGGCTCTATGAGCAGTTCTTC CASSPELAGLYEQFF
TRBJ2-7 TRBV7-2 TRBD2 - TGTGCCAGCAGCTTAGCGGCGGGGGGGGAGCAGTACTTC CASSLAAGGEQYF
TRBJ1-1 TRBV19 - - TGTGCCAGTAGTATCCGGGGGCAGAACACTGAAGCTTTCTTT CASSIRGQNTEAFF
TRBJ2-1 TRBV30 TRBD2 - TGTGCCTGGGCACCTCTAGCGGGAAAGCAGTTCTTC CAWAPLAGKQFF
TRBJ2-5 TRBV18 - - TGTGCCAGCTCACCACAGAGTCAAGAGACCCAGTACTTC CASSPQSQETQYF
TRBJ2-1 TRBV19 - once TGTGCCAGTAGTATCTCTGCGTATTCGGCGGATTACAATGAGCAGTTCTTC CASSISAYSADYNEQFF
TRBJ2-7 TRBV4-1 - - TGCGCCAGCAGCCAAGATTTTACCGGTTACTACGAGCAGTACTTC CASSQDFTGYYEQYF
TRBJ1-5 TRBV5-1 - - TGCGCCAGCAGCTTGGAAGGTCAGCCCCAGCATTTT CASSLEGQPQHF
TRBJ2-1 TRBV27 - - TGTGCCAGCAGTTTAGCACAAGGGCCCCGCTCCTACAATGAGCAGTTCTTC CASSLAQGPRSYNEQFF
TRBJ1-5 TRBV5-8 TRBD1 - TGTGCCAGCAGGACAGGGGCCGGTTATAGCAATCAGCCCCAGCATTTT CASRTGAGYSNQPQHF
TRBJ2-1 TRBV4-2 TRBD2 - TGTGCCAGCAGCCTAATAGCGGGGGGATACAATGAGCAGTTCTTC CASSLIAGGYNEQFF
TRBJ1-1 TRBV18 - once TGTGCCAGCTCACCACGCAGCGGGGGCACTGAAGCTTTCTTT CASSPRSGGTEAFF
TRBJ2-7 TRBV9 - - TGTGCCAGCAGCGTAGGAACAGATTTCTACGAGCAGTACTTC CASSVGTDFYEQYF
TRBJ1-5 TRBV6-1 - few TGTGCCAGCAGTGACAACCCCCTTGGCAATCAGCCCCAGCATTTT CASSDNPLGNQPQHF
TRBJ2-5 TRBV18 - - TGTGCCAGCTCACTTACAGAGAAAGAGACCCAGTACTTC CASSLTEKETQYF
TRBJ2-2 TRBV7-9 - few TGTGCCAGCAGCTTATGGGCTGTGGTCGGGGAGCTGTTTTTT CASSLWAVVGELFF
TRBJ1-1 TRBV9 TRBD1 - TGTGCCAGCAGTAGTACAGGGGGCACTGAAGCTTTCTTT CASSSTGGTEAFF
TRBJ1-1 TRBV6-1 - once TGTGCCAGCAGTTATGAGTACACTGAAGCTTTCTTT CASSYEYTEAFF